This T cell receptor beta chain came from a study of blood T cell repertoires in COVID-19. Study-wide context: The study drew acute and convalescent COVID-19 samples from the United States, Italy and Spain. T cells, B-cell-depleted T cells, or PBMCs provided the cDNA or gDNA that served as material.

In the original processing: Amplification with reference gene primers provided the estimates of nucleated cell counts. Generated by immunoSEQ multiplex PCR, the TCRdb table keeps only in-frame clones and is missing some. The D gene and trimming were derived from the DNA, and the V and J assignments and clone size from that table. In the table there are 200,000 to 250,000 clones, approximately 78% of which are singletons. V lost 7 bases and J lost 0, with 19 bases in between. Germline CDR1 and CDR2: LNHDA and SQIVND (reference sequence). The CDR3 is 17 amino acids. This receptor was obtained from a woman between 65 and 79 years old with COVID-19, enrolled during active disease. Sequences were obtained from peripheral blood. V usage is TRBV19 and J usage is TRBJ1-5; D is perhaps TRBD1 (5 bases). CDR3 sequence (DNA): TGTGCCAGTACCCATATCGAGACAGAGTATAGCAATCAGCCCCAGCATTTT. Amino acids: CASTHIETEYSNQPQHF.